This is a list of T cell receptor beta chains from one sample in a study of blood T cells in healthy people across ages. One entry per CDR3 protein, called by TCRdb with MiXCR from the 5' RACE reads. The repertoire includes around 1,600,000 distinct CDR3 sequences, about 45% of them detected once, and around 4% sits in the top ten. The specimen was blood. These receptors all stem from a young woman in good health. CDR3s leave out the opening cysteine and the closing phenylalanine or tryptophan.

len	v_gene	j_gene	CDR3aa
11	TRBV6-6	TRBJ2-3	ASKKGRTDTQY
12	TRBV14	TRBJ2-1	ASSQDLWGNEQF
12	TRBV10-3	TRBJ2-5	AISEIRTTNEQY
10	TRBV12-3/TRBV12-4	TRBJ2-5	ASRRGSETQY
12	TRBV5-1	TRBJ2-5	ASSPGINRETQY
14	TRBV6-2/TRBV6-3	TRBJ2-1	ASIKRSSGLYNEQF
15	TRBV7-7	TRBJ2-5	ASSLDRRSGRDNEQY
11	TRBV21-1	.	ASSPRIFYEQY
14	TRBV7-6	TRBJ2-5	ASSPWGREPSNEQY
12	TRBV9	.	ASSAGTGQVEQY
12	TRBV29-1	TRBJ2-1	SVGVGADLNKQF
13	TRBV19	.	ASSKEGSPLNIQY
11	TRBV5-1	TRBJ1-1	ASSWVQNTEAF
13	TRBV6-5	TRBJ1-3	ASKTGIWSGNTIY
10	TRBV20-1	TRBJ2-5	SASSVPETQY
11	TRBV27	TRBJ2-2	ASSPTPTGELF
13	TRBV4-1	TRBJ2-4	ASSQREDGKNIQY
11	TRBV7-6	TRBJ2-5	ASSLVRGETQY
10	TRBV5-1	TRBJ1-2	ASSLDKYGYT
12	TRBV12-3/TRBV12-4	TRBJ2-7	ASRPGIRGIEQY
13	TRBV6-2/TRBV6-3	TRBJ2-3	ASSYTWSAGDTQY
13	TRBV12-5	TRBJ2-1	ASGLHPDRTYEQF
12	TRBV28	TRBJ2-1	ASRLTGQRNEQF
13	TRBV28	TRBJ1-1	ASSLSGTWNTEAF
11	TRBV29-1	TRBJ2-3	SVAGISTDTQY
14	TRBV4-3	TRBJ2-3	ASSQDRGIGTDAQY
11	TRBV11-1	TRBJ2-3	ASSPRITDTQY
13	TRBV5-6	TRBJ2-7	ASSLLTGGAYEQY